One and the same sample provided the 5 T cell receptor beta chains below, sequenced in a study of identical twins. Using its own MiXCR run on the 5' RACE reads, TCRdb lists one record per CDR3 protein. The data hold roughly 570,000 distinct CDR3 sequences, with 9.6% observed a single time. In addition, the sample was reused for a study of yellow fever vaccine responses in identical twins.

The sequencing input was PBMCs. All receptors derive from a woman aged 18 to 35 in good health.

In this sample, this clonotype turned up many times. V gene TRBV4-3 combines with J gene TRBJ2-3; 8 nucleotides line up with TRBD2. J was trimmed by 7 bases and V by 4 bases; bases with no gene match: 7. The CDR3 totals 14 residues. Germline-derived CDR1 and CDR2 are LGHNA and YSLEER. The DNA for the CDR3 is TGCGCCAGCAGCCTCGGGAGGGGTGCGAATACGCAGTATTTT. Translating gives CASSLGRGANTQYF.

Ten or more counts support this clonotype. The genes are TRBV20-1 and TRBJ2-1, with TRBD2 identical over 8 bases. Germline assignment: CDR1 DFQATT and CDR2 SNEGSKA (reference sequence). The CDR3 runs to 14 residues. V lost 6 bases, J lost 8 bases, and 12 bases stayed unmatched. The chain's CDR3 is CSARSGGPKDEQFF. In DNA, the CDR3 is TGCAGTGCACGTTCGGGAGGGCCGAAGGATGAGCAGTTCTTC.

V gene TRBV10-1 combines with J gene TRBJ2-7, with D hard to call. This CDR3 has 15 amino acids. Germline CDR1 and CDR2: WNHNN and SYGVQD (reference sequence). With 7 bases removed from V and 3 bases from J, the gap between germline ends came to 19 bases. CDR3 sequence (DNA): TGCGCCAGCAAGTTTCAGGCAGCCCCTTACTACGAGCAGTACTTC. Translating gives CASKFQAAPYYEQYF.

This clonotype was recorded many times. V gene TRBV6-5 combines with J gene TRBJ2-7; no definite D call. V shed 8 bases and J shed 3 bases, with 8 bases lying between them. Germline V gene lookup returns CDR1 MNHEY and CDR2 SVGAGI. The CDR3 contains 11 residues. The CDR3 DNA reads TGTGCCAGCCGATCTATCTACGAGCAGTACTTC. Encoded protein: CASRSIYEQYF.

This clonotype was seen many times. The CDR3 protein is CASSFRGETQYF. In DNA form, the CDR3 reads TGTGCCAGCAGCTTCCGGGGGGAGACCCAGTACTTC. V is TRBV7-2 and J is TRBJ2-5; TRBD2 is a possible D gene (6 bases). The germline V gene encodes CDR1 SGHTA and CDR2 FQGNSA. The CDR3 totals 12 residues. Trimming took off 3 bases at V and 5 bases at J, with 7 bases between the two ends.